There are many counts of the clone carrying this T cell receptor beta chain. Sample time point: newly diagnosed GD, antithyroid drugs for less than 3 months. Researchers made the TCR library from RNA that was extracted from PBMCs. American Thyroid Association guidelines were used to diagnose Graves' disease. The germline V and J ends were trimmed by 4 bases and 3 bases, with 13 bases remaining between them. Per the germline V gene, CDR1 is MNHEY and CDR2 is SVGEGT. The CDR3 runs 15 residues. The data were obtained in a study of regulatory T cells in long-lasting Graves disease. According to the study, TCR beta libraries were built with iRepertoire HTBI primers and CDR3-region Arm-PCR. TCRdb recomputed calls from the multiplex PCR reads with MiXCR, one row per CDR3 protein. The sample carries over 300,000 distinct CDR3 sequences, roughly a sixth recorded once.

The sequencing used peripheral blood mononuclear cells (PBMCs), collected at new diagnosis, from a patient treated with antithyroid drugs. The receptor comes from a female donor with Graves disease. This sequence joins TRBV6-2 or TRBV6-3 and TRBJ2-1; unclear D gene. The CDR3 region is CASSLIDQVYNEQFF. The CDR3 nucleotides read TGTGCCAGCAGTTTGATTGACCAAGTCTACAATGAGCAGTTCTTC.